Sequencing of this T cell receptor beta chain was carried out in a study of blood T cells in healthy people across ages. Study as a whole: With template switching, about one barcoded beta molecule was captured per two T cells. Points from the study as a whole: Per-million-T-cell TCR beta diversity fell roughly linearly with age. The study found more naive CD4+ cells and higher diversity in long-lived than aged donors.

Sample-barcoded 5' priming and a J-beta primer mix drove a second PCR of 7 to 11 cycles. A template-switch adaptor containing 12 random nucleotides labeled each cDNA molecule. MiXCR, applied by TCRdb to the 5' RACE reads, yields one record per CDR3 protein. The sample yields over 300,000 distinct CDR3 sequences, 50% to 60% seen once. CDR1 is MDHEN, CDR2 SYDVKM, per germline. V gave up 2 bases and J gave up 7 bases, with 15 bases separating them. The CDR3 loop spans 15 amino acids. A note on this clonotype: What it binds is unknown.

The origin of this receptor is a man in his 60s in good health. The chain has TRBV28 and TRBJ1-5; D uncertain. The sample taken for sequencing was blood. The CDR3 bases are TGTGCCAGCAGTTTAATTGGTGGGCTTCGACAGCCCCAGCATTTT. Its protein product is CASSLIGGLRQPQHF.